The clone carrying this TCR beta chain was recorded a few times. The antigen remains undetermined. Alongside a J-beta primer mix, a sample-barcoded 5' primer served in a second PCR lasting about 6 to 12 cycles. TCRdb processed the 5' RACE reads anew with MiXCR; each CDR3 protein has one entry. Of 700,000 to 900,000 distinct CDR3 sequences in the sample, roughly 24% were seen once. V lost 5 bases and J 6 bases, leaving 8 bases between the germline ends. The CDR3 is made up of 11 amino acids. The germline gives CDR1 MDHEN, CDR2 SYDVKM. The data belong to a study of blood T cells in healthy people across ages. General study findings and limits: Among long-lived donors, naive CD4+ cells were more numerous and diversity higher than in aged donors.

The sample was also reused in another study, on T cells of mothers and their children. That work adds: Each child gave approximately 3.2 million TCR beta CDR3 reads (each mother, over 9 million). Relative to unrelated pairs, biologically related mother-child dyads exhibited marginally greater, non-significant overlap.

The specimen was blood. The TCR originated in a boy aged 5-17 years in good health. The V and J genes are TRBV28 and TRBJ2-7; D is perhaps TRBD2 (5 bases). CDR3 loop: CASSIGGEQYF. Written as DNA, the CDR3 is TGTGCCAGCAGTATCGGAGGCGAGCAGTACTTC.